This TCR beta chain was captured in a study of blood T cell repertoires in COVID-19. Overall study context: COVID-19 samples from acute and convalescent phases originated in the United States, Italy and Spain. PBMCs, B-cell-depleted T cells, or T cells provided the cDNA or gDNA that made up the material.

V was cut by 6 bases and J by 2 bases, with 13 bases left in between. The CDR3 has 14 residues. Germline V CDR1 and CDR2: MNHEY, SVGAGI. As processed by the authors: Reference gene primer amplification yielded estimated nucleated cell counts. Measured with immunoSEQ multiplex PCR; TCRdb has only the in-frame clones, and not every one. Clone size and V and J calls were adopted from that table, with D and trimming inferred from the DNA. Of roughly 300,000 clones listed, 70% to 90% are singletons. Recruitment covered about 26 US areas and drew participants whose ages spanned 18 to 89 years. The sequence derives from a woman between 35 and 50 years old with acute COVID-19. The rearrangement links TRBV6-5 to TRBJ1-2; maybe TRBD1 (5 bases). Sequenced: PBMCs or T cells enriched from blood (not recorded which). CDR3: CASRLDSANYGYTF. CDR3 bases: TGTGCCAGCAGATTAGACAGTGCAAACTATGGCTACACCTTC.